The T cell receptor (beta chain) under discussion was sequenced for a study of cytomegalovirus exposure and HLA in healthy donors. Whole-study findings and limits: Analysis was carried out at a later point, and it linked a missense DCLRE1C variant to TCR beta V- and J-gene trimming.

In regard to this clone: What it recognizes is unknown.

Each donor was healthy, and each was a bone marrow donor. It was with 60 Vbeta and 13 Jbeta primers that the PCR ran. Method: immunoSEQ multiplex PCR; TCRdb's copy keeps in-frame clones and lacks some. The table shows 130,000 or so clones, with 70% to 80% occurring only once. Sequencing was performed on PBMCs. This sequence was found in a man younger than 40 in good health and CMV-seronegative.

The CDR3 here is CASSREAAAGAFMNTEAFF. CDR3 bases: TGCGCCAGCAGCCGCGAGGCTGCTGCAGGGGCCTTCATGAACACTGAAGCTTTCTTT. The chain employs TRBV4-1 and TRBJ1-1, with TRBD1 as a possible D gene (6 bases). V was trimmed by 4 bases and J by 0 bases, leaving 24 bases between them. Germline V gives CDR1 MGHRA, CDR2 YSYEKL. This CDR3 comprises 19 residues.